This is a list of T cell receptor beta chains from one sample in a study of blood T cell repertoires in COVID-19. Method: immunoSEQ multiplex PCR; TCRdb's copy keeps in-frame clones and lacks some. The sample records roughly 320,000 clones, roughly 86% being singletons. What was sequenced was peripheral blood. The receptor set was obtained from a man between 65 and 85 years old with acute or convalescent COVID-19. CDR3s include the opening cysteine and the closing phenylalanine or tryptophan. The D gene is left open where the match is weak. Rows give clone size only sometimes, using once, few, many, or a class for an expanded clone.

V gene: TRBV5-8; D gene: .; clone size: .; J gene: TRBJ2-1; CDR3 protein: CASSSGDSSYNEQFF; CDR3 DNA: TGTGCCAGCAGCTCCGGGGATAGCTCCTACAATGAGCAGTTCTTC
V gene: TRBV4-1; D gene: TRBD1; clone size: once; J gene: TRBJ1-6; CDR3 protein: CASSQVSTGANNSPLHF; CDR3 DNA: TGCGCCAGCAGCCAAGTTTCGACAGGGGCAAATAATTCACCCCTCCACTTT
V gene: TRBV7-9; D gene: .; clone size: .; J gene: TRBJ1-2; CDR3 protein: CASTLGVEYGYTF; CDR3 DNA: TGTGCCAGCACCCTCGGGGTGGAGTATGGCTACACCTTC
V gene: TRBV10-3; D gene: TRBD2; clone size: .; J gene: TRBJ2-3; CDR3 protein: CAPPLAGGLSTDTQYF; CDR3 DNA: TGTGCCCCCCCCCTAGCGGGAGGGCTAAGCACAGATACGCAGTATTTT
V gene: TRBV4-2; D gene: TRBD1; clone size: once; J gene: TRBJ2-7; CDR3 protein: CASSQSRDRGAYEQYF; CDR3 DNA: TGTGCCAGCAGCCAAAGCCGGGACAGGGGGGCCTACGAGCAGTACTTC
V gene: TRBV7-2; D gene: TRBD1; clone size: .; J gene: TRBJ1-2; CDR3 protein: CASSAPSDRGQERYGYTF; CDR3 DNA: TGTGCCAGCAGCGCGCCTTCGGACAGGGGGCAGGAGAGGTATGGCTACACCTTC
V gene: TRBV20-1; D gene: .; clone size: .; J gene: TRBJ2-7; CDR3 protein: CSARGGHEQYF; CDR3 DNA: TGCAGTGCTAGGGGGGGACACGAGCAGTACTTC
V gene: TRBV7-8; D gene: TRBD2; clone size: .; J gene: TRBJ2-2; CDR3 protein: CASSLFGLVNTGELFF; CDR3 DNA: TGTGCCAGCAGCTTATTCGGACTAGTAAACACCGGGGAGCTGTTTTTT
V gene: TRBV28; D gene: .; clone size: once; J gene: TRBJ1-1; CDR3 protein: CASSGTLNTEAFF; CDR3 DNA: TGTGCCAGCTCCGGGACTTTGAACACTGAAGCTTTCTTT
V gene: TRBV3-1/TRBV3-2; D gene: TRBD2; clone size: .; J gene: TRBJ2-3; CDR3 protein: CASSLRLAGGSADTQYF; CDR3 DNA: TGTGCCAGCAGCCTTAGACTAGCGGGGGGGAGTGCAGATACGCAGTATTTT
V gene: TRBV19; D gene: TRBD1; clone size: .; J gene: TRBJ1-2; CDR3 protein: CASSITGTGSGYTF; CDR3 DNA: TGTGCCAGTAGTATTACCGGGACAGGGAGCGGCTACACCTTC
V gene: TRBV19; D gene: .; clone size: few; J gene: TRBJ1-2; CDR3 protein: CASSTGYGYTF; CDR3 DNA: TGTGCCAGTAGTACCGGCTATGGCTACACCTTC
V gene: TRBV11-2; D gene: .; clone size: .; J gene: TRBJ2-7; CDR3 protein: CASSLGPRQVDLLRYF; CDR3 DNA: TGTGCCAGCAGCTTAGGGCCGAGACAGGTGGACCTCCTAAGGTACTTC
V gene: TRBV9; D gene: TRBD2; clone size: .; J gene: TRBJ2-1; CDR3 protein: CASSDDKAGTSYNEQFF; CDR3 DNA: TGTGCCAGCAGCGATGATAAAGCGGGGACCTCCTACAATGAGCAGTTCTTC
V gene: TRBV28; D gene: .; clone size: .; J gene: TRBJ2-6; CDR3 protein: CASTSFSGANVLTF; CDR3 DNA: TGTGCCAGCACCTCCTTTTCTGGGGCCAACGTCCTGACTTTC
V gene: TRBV4-3; D gene: .; clone size: once; J gene: TRBJ2-2; CDR3 protein: CASSQESGAGTGELFF; CDR3 DNA: TGCGCCAGCAGCCAAGAGTCAGGGGCCGGCACCGGGGAGCTGTTTTTT
V gene: TRBV5-4; D gene: .; clone size: .; J gene: TRBJ1-1; CDR3 protein: CASSHGGLPEAFF; CDR3 DNA: TGTGCCAGCAGCCACGGGGGGTTACCTGAAGCTTTCTTT
V gene: TRBV19; D gene: .; clone size: .; J gene: TRBJ2-2; CDR3 protein: CASSMAGGELFF; CDR3 DNA: TGTGCCAGTAGTATGGCCGGGGGGGAGCTGTTTTTT
V gene: TRBV6-1; D gene: .; clone size: .; J gene: TRBJ1-5; CDR3 protein: CASSLDRNSNQPQHF; CDR3 DNA: TGTGCCAGCAGCCTAGACAGGAATAGCAATCAGCCCCAGCATTTT
V gene: TRBV11-2; D gene: .; clone size: .; J gene: TRBJ2-5; CDR3 protein: CASSLSQGGQETQYF; CDR3 DNA: TGTGCCAGCAGCTTAAGCCAGGGAGGTCAAGAGACCCAGTACTTC
V gene: TRBV6-5; D gene: TRBD2; clone size: once; J gene: TRBJ2-3; CDR3 protein: CASSRGVFTDTQYF; CDR3 DNA: TGTGCCAGCAGTCGGGGGGTCTTCACAGATACGCAGTATTTT
V gene: TRBV7-2; D gene: .; clone size: .; J gene: TRBJ2-3; CDR3 protein: CASSFGGGTDTQYF; CDR3 DNA: TGTGCCAGCAGCTTTGGCGGGGGCACAGATACGCAGTATTTT
V gene: TRBV7-2; D gene: TRBD2; clone size: .; J gene: TRBJ2-1; CDR3 protein: CASSLTGLAGGRDEQFF; CDR3 DNA: TGTGCCAGCAGCTTAACGGGACTAGCGGGAGGGCGGGATGAGCAGTTCTTC
V gene: TRBV20-1; D gene: .; clone size: .; J gene: TRBJ1-6; CDR3 protein: CSARLNSPLHF; CDR3 DNA: TGCAGTGCTAGATTAAATTCACCCCTCCACTTT
V gene: TRBV25-1; D gene: TRBD1; clone size: .; J gene: TRBJ1-4; CDR3 protein: CASRGTGGEKLFF; CDR3 DNA: TGTGCCAGCAGGGGGACAGGGGGGGAAAAACTGTTTTTT
V gene: TRBV23-1; D gene: .; clone size: .; J gene: TRBJ1-6; CDR3 protein: CASSQLFGAGRRGDSPLHF; CDR3 DNA: TGCGCCAGCAGTCAATTATTTGGGGCAGGCAGGAGAGGTGATTCACCCCTCCACTTT
V gene: TRBV7-9; D gene: .; clone size: .; J gene: TRBJ2-7; CDR3 protein: CASSQEFRSQEQYF; CDR3 DNA: TGTGCCAGCAGCCAGGAATTCCGGTCCCAGGAGCAGTACTTC
V gene: TRBV4-2; D gene: TRBD1; clone size: .; J gene: TRBJ1-3; CDR3 protein: CASSQVSAGGAGNTIYF; CDR3 DNA: TGTGCCAGCAGCCAAGTATCCGCAGGGGGCGCGGGAAACACCATATATTTT
V gene: TRBV10-3; D gene: .; clone size: .; J gene: TRBJ1-1; CDR3 protein: CAISPVQRNTEAFF; CDR3 DNA: TGTGCCATCAGTCCTGTCCAGCGGAACACTGAAGCTTTCTTT
V gene: TRBV3-1/TRBV3-2; D gene: .; clone size: .; J gene: TRBJ2-1; CDR3 protein: CASSQSGLTSSYNEQFF; CDR3 DNA: TGTGCCAGCAGCCAGTCGGGACTGACGAGCTCCTACAATGAGCAGTTCTTC
V gene: TRBV10-3; D gene: TRBD1; clone size: .; J gene: TRBJ1-5; CDR3 protein: CAISTGAQPQHF; CDR3 DNA: TGTGCCATCTCAACAGGGGCTCAGCCCCAGCATTTT
V gene: TRBV6-1; D gene: TRBD1; clone size: .; J gene: TRBJ2-5; CDR3 protein: CASSENAGGSYGETQYF; CDR3 DNA: TGTGCCAGCAGTGAAAACGCAGGGGGCTCTTACGGAGAGACCCAGTACTTC
V gene: TRBV4-2; D gene: .; clone size: .; J gene: TRBJ2-5; CDR3 protein: CASSQGAFLGAQYF; CDR3 DNA: TGTGCCAGCAGCCAAGGGGCCTTTCTAGGGGCCCAGTACTTC
V gene: TRBV5-1; D gene: TRBD2; clone size: .; J gene: TRBJ2-5; CDR3 protein: CASSLTSGQETQYF; CDR3 DNA: TGCGCCAGCAGCTTGACTAGCGGGCAAGAGACCCAGTACTTC